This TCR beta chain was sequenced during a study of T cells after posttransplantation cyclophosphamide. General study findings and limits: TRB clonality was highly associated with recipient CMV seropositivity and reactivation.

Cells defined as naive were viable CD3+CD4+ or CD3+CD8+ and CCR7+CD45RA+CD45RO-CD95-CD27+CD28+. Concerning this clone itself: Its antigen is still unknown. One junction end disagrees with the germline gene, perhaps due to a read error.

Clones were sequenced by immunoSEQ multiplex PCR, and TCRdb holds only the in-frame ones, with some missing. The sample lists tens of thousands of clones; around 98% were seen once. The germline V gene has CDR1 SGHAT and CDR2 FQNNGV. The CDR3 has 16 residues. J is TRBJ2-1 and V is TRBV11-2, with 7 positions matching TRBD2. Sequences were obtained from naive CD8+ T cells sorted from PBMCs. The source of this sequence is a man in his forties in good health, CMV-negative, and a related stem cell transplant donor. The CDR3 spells CASSLPASWDYDEQFF. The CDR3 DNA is TGTGCCAGCAGCTTACCCGCCTCCTGGGACTACGATGAGCAGTTCTTC.